The next 23 T cell receptor beta chains were all read from a single sample in a study of T cells after yellow fever vaccination. TCRdb re-analysed the 5' RACE reads in MiXCR, keeping a single row per CDR3 protein. The table records 300,000 or so distinct CDR3 sequences, around 7% of them present only once. The source material was PBMCs, sampled around 45 days after the first yellow fever vaccination. The origin of the receptors is a man aged 18-30 years who received the YFV17D yellow fever vaccine.

Only a few counts were recorded for this clonotype. The V gene is TRBV12-3 or TRBV12-4, the J gene TRBJ1-5; 7 bases match TRBD1. The CDR3 is 12 residues long. The trim removed 5 bases at V and 9 bases at J, leaving 4 bases unmatched. The CDR3 coding sequence is TGTGCCAGCAGTCCCCAGGGGGGGCCCCAGCATTTT. Translated, it gives CASSPQGGPQHF.

Notes on this clonotype: Since a much larger clone is just one base distant, this may be a read error. The chain links TRBV6-5 to TRBJ1-1; 7 bases align to TRBD1. The germline CDR1 and CDR2 sequences are MNHEY and SVGAGI. The V and J ends lost 4 bases and 5 bases, in that order; junction bases with no gene match: 7. The CDR3 totals 14 residues. CDR3 in amino acids: CASSWASGGTEAFF. CDR3 DNA sequence: TGTGCCAGCAGTTGGGCGTCAGGGGGGACTGAAGCTTTCTTT.

In this sample, this clonotype turned up a few times. The chain joins TRBV5-6 to TRBJ2-7, with 7 bases lining up with TRBD1. The germline gives CDR1 SGHDT, CDR2 YYEEEE. This CDR3 has 14 amino acids. V shed 1 base and J 6 bases; nucleotides not matched to a gene: 7. This CDR3 reads CASSLKGARGEQYF. The CDR3, as DNA: TGTGCCAGCAGCTTGAAGGGGGCGCGTGGCGAGCAGTACTTC.

This clonotype was counted ten times or more. The CDR3 loop reads CASSPGSRGGPNTQYF. The CDR3 DNA is TGTGCCAGCAGCCCCGGCTCGCGGGGGGGCCCAAATACGCAGTATTTT. This chain uses TRBV7-2 with TRBJ2-3, with TRBD2 matching 9 bases. Germline trimming cut 5 bases from V and 7 bases from J; bases unmatched to any gene: 13. This CDR3 has 16 amino acids. CDR1 and CDR2 from the germline V gene are SGHTA and FQGNSA.

The J gene is TRBJ1-1, the V gene TRBV7-9; possibly TRBD1 for D (6 bases). The CDR3 is 13 amino acids. Germline assignment: CDR1 SEHNR and CDR2 FQNEAQ (reference sequence). Trimming cost V 5 bases and J 6 bases, with 13 bases left between them. This chain's CDR3 is CASSPAGVAEAFF. DNA of the CDR3: TGTGCCAGCAGCCCCGCAGGGGTCGCTGAAGCTTTCTTT.

This clonotype was seen more than once but under ten times. The rearrangement uses TRBV7-8 and TRBJ2-1; D may be TRBD2 (6 bases). The length of the CDR3 is 17 residues. V gave up 1 base and J gave up 3 bases, with 16 bases separating them. Germline V lookup: CDR1 SGHVS, CDR2 FQNEAQ. CDR3 in amino acids: CASSLGPSGGIYNEQFF. The CDR3 nucleotides are TGTGCCAGCAGCTTAGGTCCTAGTGGGGGGATCTACAATGAGCAGTTCTTC.

This rearrangement joins TRBV20-1 to TRBJ2-3; 9 bases are a match to TRBD2. V lost 3 bases to trimming and J lost 0 bases; unmatched junction nucleotides: 4. The CDR3 totals 15 residues. Germline V gene sequence: CDR1 DFQATT, CDR2 SNEGSKA (reference sequence). CDR3 in DNA: TGCAGTGCTAGGGCTAGCGGGGCTAGCACAGATACGCAGTATTTT. Its protein product is CSARASGASTDTQYF.

V usage is TRBV7-6 and J usage is TRBJ1-5; no definite D call. Germline V gives CDR1 SGHVS, CDR2 FNYEAQ. V was shortened by 4 bases and J by 9 bases, with 19 bases between the two germline ends. This CDR3 region has 15 residues. This chain's CDR3 is CASSCEPGSGRPQHF. In nucleotides, the CDR3 is TGTGCCAGCAGCTGCGAGCCGGGCTCGGGTCGGCCCCAGCATTTT.

This clonotype has just a few counts. The chain combines TRBV7-2 with TRBJ1-5, with D perhaps matching TRBD1 (5 bases). Trimming took 5 bases from V and 11 from J, leaving 16 bases between them. Looked up from germline, CDR1 is SGHTA and CDR2 is FQGNSA. CDR3 length equals 13 residues. Here the CDR3 reads CASSVQAFEAQHF. For the CDR3, the DNA is TGTGCCAGCAGCGTACAGGCGTTCGAGGCCCAGCATTTT.

The J gene is TRBJ1-5, the V gene TRBV18; D possibly corresponds to TRBD1 (5 bases). This CDR3 is built from 16 residues. Germline CDR1 and CDR2: KGHSH and LQKENI. V shed 2 bases and J shed 0 bases, with 11 bases lying between them. The CDR3 nucleotides are TGTGCCAGCTCACCAGCAGGGCAGAATAGCAATCAGCCCCAGCATTTT. It yields the protein CASSPAGQNSNQPQHF.

This clonotype was counted ten times or more. V and J are TRBV5-1 and TRBJ1-1; TRBD1 matches at 7 bases. Per the germline V gene, CDR1 is SGHRS and CDR2 is YFSETQ. V dropped 3 bases and J dropped 2; count of bases not matched to a gene: 7. This CDR3 spans 15 amino acids. CDR3 in DNA: TGCGCCAGCAGCTATGGGGACAGAGGAAACACTGAAGCTTTCTTT. Its protein is CASSYGDRGNTEAFF.

This clonotype was seen only a few times. The chain couples TRBV20-1 to TRBJ1-4, with a tentative D call TRBD1 (6 bases). Trimming left V 1 base short and J 5 bases short, with 14 bases between. The CDR3 has 15 residues. The germline CDR1 and CDR2 sequences are DFQATT and SNEGSKA (reference sequence). In DNA form, the CDR3 reads TGCAGTGCTAGAGTAGATGGGCAGGGGAATGAAAAACTGTTTTTT. This codes for CSARVDGQGNEKLFF.

This clonotype was seen ten or more times. The rearrangement links TRBV5-4 to TRBJ1-1; D not resolved. V was pared by 3 bases and J by 0 bases, with 12 bases between. The CDR3 extends over 15 amino acids. Germline CDR1 reads SGHNT; CDR2 reads YYREEE (reference sequence). This chain's CDR3 is CASSSEQVMNTEAFF. CDR3 nucleotides: TGTGCCAGCAGCTCTGAGCAGGTGATGAACACTGAAGCTTTCTTT.

This clonotype was detected only a few times. V usage is TRBV7-3 and J usage is TRBJ2-2, with TRBD1 matching 10 bases. This CDR3 comprises 16 residues. In germline, CDR1 is SGHTA, CDR2 FQGTGA. With 4 bases clipped from V and 5 bases from J, the junction kept 7 bases outside the gene matches. CDR3 DNA sequence: TGTGCCAGCAGCTCCTGGACAGGGGGAGGTACCGGGGAGCTGTTTTTT. It is translated as CASSSWTGGGTGELFF.

This clonotype turned up a few times. The J gene is TRBJ1-6, the V gene TRBV20-1; D possibly corresponds to TRBD1 (6 bases). Germline-derived CDR1 and CDR2 are DFQATT and SNEGSKA (reference sequence). The CDR3 spans 15 residues. Trimming took 6 bases from V and 12 from J, leaving 24 bases between them. CDR3 sequence: CSARQVSGLARPLHF. CDR3 DNA sequence: TGCAGTGCAAGACAGGTTTCGGGTCTTGCCCGACCCCTCCACTTT.

This clonotype turned up a few times. This sequence joins TRBV7-2 and TRBJ1-5; the match to TRBD1 covers 8 bases. V was pared by 6 bases and J by 3 bases, with 7 bases of the junction left unmatched. CDR1 and CDR2 from the germline V gene are SGHTA and FQGNSA. The CDR3 extends over 15 amino acids. CDR3 in DNA: TGTGCCAGCAGACGTGGGACAGGACTCAATCAGCCCCAGCATTTT. Encoded protein: CASRRGTGLNQPQHF. Together with reference TRBV7-2 and TRBJ1-5, the CDR3 gives the full variable domain: GAGVSQSPSNKVTEKGKDVELRCDPISGHTALYWYRQSLGQGLEFLIYFQGNSAPDKSGLPSDRFSAERTGGSVSTLTIQRTQQEDSAVYLCASRRGTGLNQPQHFGDGTRLSIL.

This clonotype has more than one count but fewer than ten. The rearrangement uses TRBV5-1 and TRBJ2-5; possible D gene TRBD1, 5 bases. The V and J ends lost 4 bases and 1 base respectively, with 11 bases between them. Germline CDR1 reads SGHRS; CDR2 reads YFSETQ. The CDR3 is made up of 14 amino acids. The CDR3 coding sequence is TGCGCCAGCAGCGACGGCCAGGGCCAAGAGACCCAGTACTTC. This encodes CASSDGQGQETQYF.

The chain is built from TRBV5-5 and TRBJ2-7, with D possibly being TRBD2 (6 bases). Trimming took off 0 bases at V and 0 bases at J, with 7 bases between the two ends. The CDR3 runs to 14 residues. The germline V gene encodes CDR1 SGHKS and CDR2 YYEKEE (reference sequence). The CDR3 DNA is TGTGCCAGCAGCTTGGGGGAGGTCTCCTACGAGCAGTACTTC. This codes for CASSLGEVSYEQYF.

This clonotype was counted a few times. The J gene is TRBJ1-1, the V gene TRBV7-2; TRBD1 is a possible D gene (6 bases). V lost 5 bases and J lost 6, with 22 bases in between. This CDR3 region has 16 residues. Germline CDR1 SGHTA, CDR2 FQGNSA. CDR3 coding DNA: TGTGCCAGCAGCAGATCATATGGGACACCGGGAGCTGAAGCTTTCTTT. Encoded protein: CASSRSYGTPGAEAFF.

A few counts support this clonotype. The chain couples TRBV7-8 to TRBJ1-3, with D unclear. Trimming pared 5 bases from V and 5 bases from J, leaving 16 bases between. Germline V gives CDR1 SGHVS, CDR2 FQNEAQ. CDR3 length: 15 amino acids. CDR3: CASSAETNLRNTIYF. CDR3 nucleotide sequence: TGTGCCAGCAGCGCTGAAACTAACTTGAGAAACACCATATATTTT.

CDR3 residues: CASSQVSSGGAADTQYF. As DNA, the CDR3 is TGTGCCAGCAGCCAAGTCTCGAGCGGGGGGGCGGCAGATACGCAGTATTTT. The chain employs TRBV4-2 and TRBJ2-3, with 10 nucleotides matching TRBD2. CDR1 is LGHNA, CDR2 YNFKEQ, per germline. Trimming took 1 base from V and 4 from J; bases not matched to a gene: 8. This CDR3 is built from 17 residues.

This clonotype was seen a few times. J is TRBJ2-3 and V is TRBV25-1, with D unclear. The V gene lost 8 bases and the J gene lost 5 bases, with 11 bases spanning the gap. Per the germline V gene, CDR1 is MGHDK and CDR2 is SYGVNS. The CDR3 runs 12 residues. The CDR3 region is CASRGRVDTQYF. CDR3 coding DNA: TGTGCCAGCCGAGGCCGGGTAGATACGCAGTATTTT.

A word on this clonotype: A read error may produce the germline difference seen at one junction end. The rearrangement links TRBV7-7 to TRBJ2-2; D is ambiguous. Per germline, CDR1 SSHAT and CDR2 FNYEAQ (reference sequence). CDR3 size: 13 residues. The chain's CDR3 is CASSLQSAGELFF. The CDR3 nucleotides read TGTGCTAGCAGCTTACAGTCGGCCGGGGAGCTGTTTTTT. The full variable domain, in which reference TRBV7-7 and TRBJ2-2 provide the parts outside the CDR3, is GAGVSQSPRYKVTKRGQDVTLRCDPISSHATLYWYQQALGQGPEFLTYFNYEAQPDKSGLPSDRFSAERPEGSISTLTIQRTEQRDSAMYRCASSLQSAGELFFGEGSRLTVL.